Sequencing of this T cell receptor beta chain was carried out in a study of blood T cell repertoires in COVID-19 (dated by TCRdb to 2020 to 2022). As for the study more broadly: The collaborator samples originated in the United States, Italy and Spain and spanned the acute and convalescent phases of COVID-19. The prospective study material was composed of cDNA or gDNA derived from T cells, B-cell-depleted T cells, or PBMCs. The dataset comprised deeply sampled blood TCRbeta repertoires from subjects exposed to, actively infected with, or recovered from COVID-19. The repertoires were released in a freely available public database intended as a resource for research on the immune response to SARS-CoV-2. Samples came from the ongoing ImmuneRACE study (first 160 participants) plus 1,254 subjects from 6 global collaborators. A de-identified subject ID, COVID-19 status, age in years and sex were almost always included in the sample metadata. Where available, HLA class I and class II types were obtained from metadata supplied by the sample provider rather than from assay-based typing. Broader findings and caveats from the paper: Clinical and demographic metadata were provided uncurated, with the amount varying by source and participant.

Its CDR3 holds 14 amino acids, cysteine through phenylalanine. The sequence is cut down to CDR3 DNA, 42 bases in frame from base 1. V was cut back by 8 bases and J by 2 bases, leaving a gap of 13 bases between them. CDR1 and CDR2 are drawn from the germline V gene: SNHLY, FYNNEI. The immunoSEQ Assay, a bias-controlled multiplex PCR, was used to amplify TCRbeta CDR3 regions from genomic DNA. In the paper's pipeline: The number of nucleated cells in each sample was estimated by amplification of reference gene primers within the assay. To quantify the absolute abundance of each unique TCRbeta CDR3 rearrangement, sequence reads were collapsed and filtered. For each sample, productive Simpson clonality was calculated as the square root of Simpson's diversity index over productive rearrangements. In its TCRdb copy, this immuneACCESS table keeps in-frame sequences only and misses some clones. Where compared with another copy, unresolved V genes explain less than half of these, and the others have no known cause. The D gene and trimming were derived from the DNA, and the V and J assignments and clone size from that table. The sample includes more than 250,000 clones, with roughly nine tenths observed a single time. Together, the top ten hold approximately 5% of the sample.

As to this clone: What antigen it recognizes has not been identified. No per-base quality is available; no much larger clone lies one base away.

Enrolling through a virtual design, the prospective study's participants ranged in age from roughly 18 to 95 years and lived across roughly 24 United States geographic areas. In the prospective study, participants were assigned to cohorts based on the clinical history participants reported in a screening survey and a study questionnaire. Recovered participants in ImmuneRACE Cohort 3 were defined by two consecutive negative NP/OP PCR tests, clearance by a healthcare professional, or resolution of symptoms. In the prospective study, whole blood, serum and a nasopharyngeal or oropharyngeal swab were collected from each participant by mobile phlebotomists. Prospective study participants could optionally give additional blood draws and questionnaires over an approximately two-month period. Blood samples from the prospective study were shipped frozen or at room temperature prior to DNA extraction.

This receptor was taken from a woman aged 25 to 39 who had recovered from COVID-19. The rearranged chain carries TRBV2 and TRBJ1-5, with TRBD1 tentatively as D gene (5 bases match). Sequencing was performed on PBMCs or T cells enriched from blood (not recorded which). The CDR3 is CASVGEGGNQPQHF. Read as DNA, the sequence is TGTGCCAGCGTGGGGGAGGGAGGCAATCAGCCCCAGCATTTT.